This T cell receptor (beta chain) was sequenced in a study of T cell responses to AZD1222 COVID-19 vaccine. Using immunoSEQ multiplex PCR, the repertoire was profiled, and TCRdb retains in-frame clones only, with some absent. The sample lists fewer than 120,000 clones; around 90% were seen once. V lost 1 base and J 0 bases, leaving 9 bases between the germline ends. CDR1 KGHSH and CDR2 LQKENI come from the germline V gene. CDR3 length equals 15 residues. Study-level points and caveats: Only a handful of AZD1222 recipients, several in all, had baseline seropositivity. Nearly half of unique spike-specific TCRs reportedly avoided B.1.351 and B.1.1.7 mutated regions.

A note on this clone: Its antigen is not identified.

The V and J genes are TRBV18 and TRBJ1-1; D uncertain. The input for sequencing was peripheral blood, taken on day 0 of AZD1222 vaccination. This receptor was taken from an adult in good health. The CDR3 sequence is CASSPLDGLNTEAFF. The DNA of the CDR3 is TGTGCCAGCTCACCACTTGACGGACTGAACACTGAAGCTTTCTTT.